One and the same sample provided the 22 T cell receptor beta chains below, sequenced in a study of T cell repertoires in cytomegalovirus infection. TCRdb redid the calling of the reads with MiXCR, one entry per CDR3 protein. The table has 100,000 to 150,000 distinct CDR3 sequences, 7% to 9.5% seen once; the top ten hold roughly a tenth. The source material was PBMCs. The receptors shown here come from a human donor in good health (CMV status not recorded). Some clones in this sample may be carry-over from other donors' samples.

The table lists this clonotype with a few counts. This rearrangement joins TRBV19 to TRBJ1-1; D unclear. V lost 3 bases and J lost 8, with 13 bases in between. The CDR3 is 13 amino acids. The germline CDR1 and CDR2 sequences are LNHDA and SQIVND (reference sequence). CDR3 sequence: CASSIDEGREAFF. The CDR3 DNA reads as TGTGCCAGTAGTATTGACGAAGGAAGAGAAGCTTTCTTT. The whole variable domain, filled in from reference TRBV19 and TRBJ1-1, reads DGGITQSPKYLFRKEGQNVTLSCEQNLNHDAMYWYRQDPGQGLRLIYYSQIVNDFQKGDIAEGYSVSREKKESFPLTVTSAQKNPTAFYLCASSIDEGREAFFGQGTRLTVV.

The sample holds many counts of this clonotype. The rearrangement joins TRBV7-9 to TRBJ2-5; D is possibly TRBD2 (7 bases). The CDR3 length is 15 residues. Trimming took 5 bases from V and 4 from J, leaving 17 bases between them. CDR1 is SEHNR and CDR2 is FQNEAQ in the germline V gene (reference sequence). The CDR3 region is CASSENGGRRETQYF. The CDR3 DNA reads TGTGCCAGCAGCGAGAACGGGGGGCGCCGAGAGACCCAGTACTTC. The full variable domain, rest sourced from reference TRBV7-9 and TRBJ2-5, is DTGVSQNPRHKITKRGQNVTFRCDPISEHNRLYWYRQTLGQGPEFLTYFQNEAQLEKSRLLSDRFSAERPKGSFSTLEIQRTEQGDSAMYLCASSENGGRRETQYFGPGTRLLVL.

This clonotype was found many times. V and J are TRBV7-2 and TRBJ1-2; D remains unclear. The CDR3 runs to 14 residues. V lost 5 bases to trimming and J lost 8 bases, with 18 bases between them. Germline loops: CDR1 SGHTA, CDR2 FQGNSA. DNA of the CDR3: TGTGCCAGCAGCCGAGATGCCCAGTTAAGAGGCTACACCTTC. Translated, it gives CASSRDAQLRGYTF.

This clonotype was observed at least ten times. The chain carries TRBV7-3 and TRBJ1-1; D gene unclear. V was cut by 1 base and J by 13 bases, with 16 bases left in between. This CDR3 has 13 amino acids. Germline lookup yields CDR1 SGHTA and CDR2 FQGTGA. CDR3 sequence (DNA): TGTGCCAGCAGCTTAATCGGCCCGCCGAAGCTTTTCTTT. This gives the protein CASSLIGPPKLFF.

Ten or more counts support this clonotype. The chain recombines TRBV6-6 with TRBJ2-6; D is undetermined. The V gene's germline CDR1 is MNHNY and CDR2 SVGAGI (reference sequence). CDR3 size: 10 residues. Between the trimmed V and J ends, which lost 10 bases and 4 bases, there was a span of 2 bases. The CDR3 here is CATGANVLTF. DNA of the CDR3: TGTGCCACCGGGGCCAACGTCCTGACTTTC.

In regard to this clonotype: This may arise from a read error, as a much more abundant clone is one base away. CDR3 loop: CASREGRGPSYNEQFF. The CDR3, as DNA: TGTGCCAGCAGAGAAGGGCGGGGGCCGTCCTACAATGAGCAGTTCTTC. The chain joins TRBV25-1 to TRBJ2-1; the D gene is possibly TRBD2 (7 bases). The V and J ends lost 6 bases and 1 base respectively, with 16 bases between them. The CDR3 has 16 amino acids. Germline V CDR1 and CDR2: MGHDK, SYGVNS. Full variable domain (rest looked up from reference TRBV25-1 and TRBJ2-1): EADIYQTPRYLVIGTGKKITLECSQTMGHDKMYWYQQDPGMELHLIHYSYGVNSTEKGDLSSESTVSRIRTEHFPLTLESARPSHTSQYLCASREGRGPSYNEQFFGPGTRLTVL.

The J gene is TRBJ1-2, the V gene TRBV14, with D unresolved. This CDR3 comprises 14 residues. V lost 0 bases, J lost 8 bases, and 13 bases lay in between. Germline V gene lookup returns CDR1 SGHDN and CDR2 FVKESK. This CDR3 is CASSQDRFAKGYTF. CDR3 in DNA: TGTGCCAGCAGCCAAGATAGGTTTGCTAAGGGCTACACCTTC.

This chain uses TRBV18 with TRBJ1-2; maybe TRBD1 (6 bases). With 3 bases removed from V and 4 bases from J, the gap between germline ends came to 12 bases. CDR3 length: 14 residues. The germline CDR1 and CDR2 sequences are KGHSH and LQKENI. The CDR3 here is CASSPDLDSYGYTF. CDR3 DNA sequence: TGTGCCAGCTCACCCGACTTGGACAGCTATGGCTACACCTTC.

This clonotype was detected many times. This chain connects TRBV7-2 to TRBJ1-2, with TRBD1 identical over 7 bases. This CDR3 comprises 12 residues. In germline, CDR1 is SGHTA, CDR2 FQGNSA. The junction had 9 bases not matched to a gene; V was cut back by 3 bases and J by 14 bases. CDR3 sequence: CASSFTDRAVTF. As DNA, the CDR3 is TGTGCCAGCAGCTTTACCGACAGGGCAGTAACCTTC.

V usage is TRBV20-1 and J usage is TRBJ1-2, with TRBD1 matching 10 bases. This CDR3 spans 14 amino acids. The V and J ends lost 4 bases and 5 bases, in that order; junction bases with no gene match: 7. Per the germline V gene, CDR1 is DFQATT and CDR2 is SNEGSKA (reference sequence). CDR3 nucleotides: TGCAGTGCTATCCCGACAGGGGGCTGGTATGGCTACACCTTC. This codes for CSAIPTGGWYGYTF.

Many counts were recorded for this clonotype. This rearrangement joins TRBV28 to TRBJ1-4; 10 positions agree with TRBD1. The V segment lost 6 bases and the J segment 8 bases; nucleotides outside the gene matches: 9. CDR3 size: 15 residues. Germline V gives CDR1 MDHEN, CDR2 SYDVKM. The CDR3 coding sequence is TGTGCCAGCAGACCCGGGACAGGGGAACGAGAAAAACTGTTTTTT. Encoded protein: CASRPGTGEREKLFF.

This clonotype was seen repeatedly, ten times or more. The chain couples TRBV28 to TRBJ2-3; no clear D. Between the trimmed V and J ends, which lost 4 bases and 0 bases, there was a span of 14 bases. CDR1 and CDR2 from the germline V gene are MDHEN and SYDVKM. The CDR3 covers 16 residues. The CDR3 reads CASSSGAKLSTDTQYF. The CDR3 DNA reads TGTGCCAGCAGTTCCGGAGCGAAGCTGAGCACAGATACGCAGTATTTT.

This clonotype appeared many times. The V gene is TRBV12-3 or TRBV12-4, the J gene TRBJ2-1, with 8 bases lining up with TRBD1. This CDR3 is 14 amino acids long. V lost 7 bases and J lost 6; bases outside the gene matches: 8. The CDR3 sequence: CASTLDRVGNEQFF. The CDR3 DNA follows: TGTGCCAGCACCCTGGACAGGGTGGGCAATGAGCAGTTCTTC.

The rearrangement uses TRBV5-4 and TRBJ2-2; D perhaps matches TRBD2 (6 bases). CDR3 length: 14 residues. With 2 bases removed from V and 5 bases from J, the gap between germline ends came to 10 bases. Germline CDR1 SGHNT, CDR2 YYREEE (reference sequence). The CDR3 loop is CASSFLSGTGELFF. The DNA for the CDR3 is TGTGCCAGCAGCTTCCTTAGCGGAACCGGGGAGCTGTTTTTT.

In its sample, this clonotype was seen many times. The J gene is TRBJ1-2, the V gene TRBV2; D ambiguous. From germline, CDR1 is SNHLY and CDR2 FYNNEI. The CDR3 spans 11 residues. Deletions cut 6 bases from V and 7 bases from J, with 9 bases between. CDR3 sequence (DNA): TGTGCCAGCAGCACATGGGCTGGCTACACCTTC. Amino acid sequence: CASSTWAGYTF.

This clonotype was recorded at least ten times. The chain employs TRBV5-1 and TRBJ2-7; 7 bases fit TRBD2. V lost 3 bases, J lost 6 bases, and 9 bases stayed unmatched. Germline loops: CDR1 SGHRS, CDR2 YFSETQ. CDR3 size: 14 residues. Here the CDR3 reads CASSSRGGLGEQYF. The CDR3 nucleotides read TGCGCCAGCAGCTCGCGCGGGGGTCTGGGCGAGCAGTACTTC. The full variable domain, its missing parts supplied by reference TRBV5-1 and TRBJ2-7, is KAGVTQTPRYLIKTRGQQVTLSCSPISGHRSVSWYQQTPGQGLQFLFEYFSETQRNKGNFPGRFSGRQFSNSRSEMNVSTLELGDSALYLCASSSRGGLGEQYFGPGTRLTVT.

This clonotype was counted at least ten times. The CDR3 sequence is CASSHRGLGQGKNIQYF. The DNA of the CDR3 is TGCGCCAGCAGTCATAGGGGATTAGGACAGGGAAAAAACATTCAGTACTTC. The chain links TRBV23-1 to TRBJ2-4; 8 bases line up with TRBD1. TRBV23-1 is given ORF status, its function remaining uncertain. Unmatched junction bases numbered 11, after V lost 3 bases and J lost 4 bases. The CDR3 is 17 amino acids.

This clonotype appeared a few times. The V and J genes are TRBV20-1 and TRBJ2-3, with D perhaps matching TRBD1 (6 bases). V lost 1 base and J 2 bases, leaving 10 bases between the germline ends. Germline V gene data show CDR1 as DFQATT and CDR2 as SNEGSKA (reference sequence). The CDR3 contains 14 residues. The CDR3 nucleotides read TGCAGTGCTAGAGTACAGGGACCCACAGATACGCAGTATTTT. It encodes CSARVQGPTDTQYF.

The chain couples TRBV29-1 to TRBJ1-2, with 12 bases identical to TRBD1. The CDR3 is 16 residues long. Germline CDR1 reads SQVTM; CDR2 reads ANQGSEA. With V trimmed by 6 bases and J by 4 bases, 12 bases remained unmatched. For the CDR3, the DNA is TGCAGCGTCGCAACCGGGACAGGGGGCCCCGGCTATGGCTACACCTTC. This sequence encodes CSVATGTGGPGYGYTF.

This clonotype was picked up many times. The chain carries TRBV6-6 and TRBJ2-7, with 7 bases identical to TRBD1. The CDR3 extends over 13 amino acids. Germline CDR1 MNHNY, CDR2 SVGAGI (reference sequence). V gave up 8 bases and J gave up 3 bases; unmatched junction bases: 7. The CDR3 nucleotides are TGTGCCAGCCTCAAGGGACAGAACTACGAGCAGTACTTC. This gives the protein CASLKGQNYEQYF.

This clonotype was counted ten times or more. This chain connects TRBV28 to TRBJ1-3, with D unresolved. The CDR3 contains 12 residues. Germline CDR1 MDHEN, CDR2 SYDVKM. Trimming removed 6 bases from V and 8 bases from J, with 11 bases in between. The chain's CDR3 is CASSSGRYTIYF. As DNA, the CDR3 is TGTGCCAGCAGCTCCGGACGGTACACCATATATTTT. Based on the CDR3 plus reference TRBV28 and TRBJ1-3, the full variable domain is DVKVTQSSRYLVKRTGEKVFLECVQDMDHENMFWYRQDPGLGLRLIYFSYDVKMKEKGDIPEGYSVSREKKERFSLILESASTNQTSMYLCASSSGRYTIYFGEGSWLTVV.

This chain joins TRBV19 and TRBJ1-1; D remains ambiguous. The V gene's germline CDR1 is LNHDA and CDR2 SQIVND (reference sequence). The CDR3 spans 15 residues. Trimming pared 2 bases from V and 1 base from J, leaving 11 bases between. CDR3 bases: TGTGCCAGTAGTATAACATCTTCTTCGAACACTGAAGCTTTCTTT. Its translation: CASSITSSSNTEAFF.